This T cell receptor beta chain was sequenced for a study of shared clonotypes between healthy human individuals. Study background: Each donor's CD8 memory used one plate, CD8 naive two, each CD4 subset three. Regarding the study as a whole: Researchers found naive subsets generally carried larger estimated richness than memory subsets.

In regard to this clone: Its antigen is not known.

Naive CD4+ cells were CD45RA-selected; the remaining cells were memory. This CDR3 is 17 amino acids long. The ends were cut back, 0 bases at V and 0 bases at J, with 14 bases in the middle. The germline V gene encodes CDR1 LGHNA and CDR2 YNFKEQ. The table came from immunoSEQ multiplex PCR; TCRdb's copy has only in-frame clones and leaves some out. Of approximately 2.1 million clones listed, 90% to 95% were seen once; the top ten hold around 0.4%. The specimen sequenced was naive CD4+ T cells from PBMCs. The subset here: CD45RA+ positively selected. J is TRBJ1-2 and V is TRBV4-2, with D uncertain. This TCR was recovered from a man between 18 and 35 years old in good health. Some clones in this sample may be carry-over from other donors' samples. CDR3 protein: CASSQDRFLLANYGYTF. The CDR3, as DNA: TGTGCCAGCAGCCAAGATCGGTTCCTATTAGCTAACTATGGCTACACCTTC.